These T cell receptor beta chains were read from a single sample in a study of metastatic and nonmetastatic thyroid tumors. TCRdb re-called clones from the PCR reads using MiXCR. In the table there are approximately 16,000 clones, 30% to 40% of which are singletons. The specimen sequenced was tumor tissue. These receptors all stem from a male donor with papillary thyroid cancer or a benign thyroid nodule (not recorded which). Some clones in this sample may be carry-over from other donors' samples. Each CDR3 is given with its conserved first and last residue. The D gene is left open where the match is weak. Clone size is given for some rows only: seen once, a few or many times, or a class if the clone is expanded.

J gene: TRBJ2-1
clone size: many
V gene: TRBV5-6
CDR3 length: 16
D gene: TRBD1
CDR3 DNA: TGTGCCAGCAGCTTGTCCGGGACAGGGTGGAGGAATGAGCAGTTCTTC
CDR3 protein: CASSLSGTGWRNEQFF

J gene: TRBJ2-1
clone size: .
V gene: TRBV11-2
CDR3 length: 15
D gene: TRBD1
CDR3 DNA: TGTGCCAGCAGCCCAGGGACAGCGTCCTACAATGAGCAGTTCTTC
CDR3 protein: CASSPGTASYNEQFF

J gene: TRBJ1-2
clone size: medium-sized
V gene: TRBV6-5
CDR3 length: 15
D gene: .
CDR3 DNA: TGTGCCAGCAGTTACGAAGCGGGAACCACCCAAGGCTACACCTTC
CDR3 protein: CASSYEAGTTQGYTF

J gene: TRBJ2-6
clone size: .
V gene: TRBV18
CDR3 length: 18
D gene: TRBD1
CDR3 DNA: TGTGCCAGCTCACCACCGTTAACAGGGGCGGCTGGGGCCAACGTCCTGACTTTC
CDR3 protein: CASSPPLTGAAGANVLTF

J gene: TRBJ2-2
clone size: few
V gene: TRBV12-3/TRBV12-4
CDR3 length: 14
D gene: .
CDR3 DNA: TGTGCCAGCAGTCTTGTAGGTACGACCGGGGAGCTGTTTTTT
CDR3 protein: CASSLVGTTGELFF

J gene: TRBJ1-5
clone size: .
V gene: TRBV6-1
CDR3 length: 15
D gene: .
CDR3 DNA: TGTGCCAGCACCCGAACCGGGACGGGGGGTCAGCCCCAGCATTTT
CDR3 protein: CASTRTGTGGQPQHF

J gene: TRBJ2-1
clone size: many
V gene: TRBV7-2
CDR3 length: 18
D gene: TRBD1
CDR3 DNA: TGTGCCAGCAGCTTAGGGTACAGGGGGCAAAGGAGGGACAATGAGCAGTTCTTC
CDR3 protein: CASSLGYRGQRRDNEQFF

J gene: TRBJ1-1
clone size: .
V gene: TRBV19
CDR3 length: 19
D gene: .
CDR3 DNA: TGTGCCAGTAGTATACAGGTGTACAGGCCCTGGATTTCGTACACTGAAGCTTTCTTT
CDR3 protein: CASSIQVYRPWISYTEAFF

J gene: TRBJ2-5
clone size: .
V gene: TRBV2
CDR3 length: 18
D gene: TRBD2
CDR3 DNA: TGTGCCAGCAGCCCCCCCTGGGGTTTAGCGGGGACCCAAGAGACCCAGTACTTC
CDR3 protein: CASSPPWGLAGTQETQYF

J gene: TRBJ2-7
clone size: medium-sized
V gene: TRBV7-6
CDR3 length: 15
D gene: .
CDR3 DNA: TGTGCCAGCAGCTTAGGGACACCCAGGAGCTACGAGCAGTACTTC
CDR3 protein: CASSLGTPRSYEQYF

J gene: TRBJ2-7
clone size: medium-sized
V gene: TRBV11-2
CDR3 length: 16
D gene: .
CDR3 DNA: TGTGCCAGCAGCCGCACCGGGGGAAGCACATCCTACGAGCAGTACTTC
CDR3 protein: CASSRTGGSTSYEQYF

J gene: TRBJ2-7
clone size: .
V gene: TRBV2
CDR3 length: 12
D gene: .
CDR3 DNA: TGTGCCAGCAGTGAGAAAGCCTACGAGCAGTACTTC
CDR3 protein: CASSEKAYEQYF

J gene: TRBJ2-5
clone size: medium-sized
V gene: TRBV19
CDR3 length: 16
D gene: TRBD2
CDR3 DNA: TGTGCCAGTAGCCAAGGACTAGCGGGAGGGCCGGAGACCCAGTACTTC
CDR3 protein: CASSQGLAGGPETQYF

J gene: TRBJ1-2
clone size: few
V gene: TRBV6-2/TRBV6-3
CDR3 length: 13
D gene: .
CDR3 DNA: TGTGCCAGCACTCACAGGGCGAACTATGGCTACACCTTC
CDR3 protein: CASTHRANYGYTF

J gene: TRBJ2-7
clone size: .
V gene: TRBV5-1
CDR3 length: 15
D gene: .
CDR3 DNA: TGCGCCAGCAGCTTGGATGGGGGGCTGCCGAGCGAGCAGTACTTC
CDR3 protein: CASSLDGGLPSEQYF

J gene: TRBJ1-5
clone size: many
V gene: TRBV12-3/TRBV12-4
CDR3 length: 13
D gene: .
CDR3 DNA: TGTGCCAGCAGCGGCATGAGCAATCAGCCCCAGCATTTT
CDR3 protein: CASSGMSNQPQHF

J gene: TRBJ2-1
clone size: many
V gene: TRBV5-1
CDR3 length: 14
D gene: .
CDR3 DNA: TGCGCCAGCAGCTTACAGGCCTCCTACAATGAGCAGTTCTTC
CDR3 protein: CASSLQASYNEQFF

J gene: TRBJ2-3
clone size: medium-sized
V gene: TRBV7-9
CDR3 length: 16
D gene: TRBD1
CDR3 DNA: TGTGCCAGCAGTTTAGGACAGGCCTCAAAAACAGATACGCAGTATTTT
CDR3 protein: CASSLGQASKTDTQYF

J gene: TRBJ1-5
clone size: .
V gene: TRBV19
CDR3 length: 13
D gene: .
CDR3 DNA: TGTGCCAGTAGTATAGCTTTCAATCAGCCCCAGCATTTT
CDR3 protein: CASSIAFNQPQHF

J gene: TRBJ1-1
clone size: .
V gene: TRBV11-3
CDR3 length: 12
D gene: .
CDR3 DNA: TGTGCCAGCAGCTTAGTTAGCACTGAAGCTTTCTTT
CDR3 protein: CASSLVSTEAFF

J gene: TRBJ2-7
clone size: .
V gene: TRBV7-6
CDR3 length: 15
D gene: TRBD2
CDR3 DNA: TGTGCCAGCAGCCTAACTAGCGCCAGCTCCTACGAGCAGTACTTC
CDR3 protein: CASSLTSASSYEQYF

J gene: TRBJ1-1
clone size: .
V gene: TRBV4-1
CDR3 length: 15
D gene: .
CDR3 DNA: TGCGCCAGCAGCCCTTCGGGGGCGGGGCTGACTGAAGCTTTCTTT
CDR3 protein: CASSPSGAGLTEAFF

J gene: TRBJ2-1
clone size: medium-sized
V gene: TRBV19
CDR3 length: 14
D gene: TRBD1
CDR3 DNA: TGTGCCAGTAGTCAAGGGACAGGGGGTAATGAGCAGTTCTTC
CDR3 protein: CASSQGTGGNEQFF

J gene: TRBJ2-7
clone size: medium-sized
V gene: TRBV5-1
CDR3 length: 15
D gene: TRBD2
CDR3 DNA: TGCGCCAGCAGCTTTACTAGCGGGGGGTTCTACGAGCAGTACTTC
CDR3 protein: CASSFTSGGFYEQYF

J gene: TRBJ2-7
clone size: .
V gene: TRBV10-3
CDR3 length: 11
D gene: .
CDR3 DNA: TGTGCCATCAGTGACAAGGACGAGCAGTACTTC
CDR3 protein: CAISDKDEQYF

J gene: TRBJ1-2
clone size: medium-sized
V gene: TRBV27
CDR3 length: 17
D gene: TRBD1
CDR3 DNA: TGTGCCAGCAGTCCGTTTGGGACAGGGAGTTCTAACTATGGCTACACCTTC
CDR3 protein: CASSPFGTGSSNYGYTF

J gene: TRBJ2-2
clone size: .
V gene: TRBV20-1
CDR3 length: 13
D gene: .
CDR3 DNA: TGCAGTGCTCAGGGGTCGAACACCGGGGAGCTGTTTTTT
CDR3 protein: CSAQGSNTGELFF